This is a list of T cell receptor beta chains from one sample in a study of blood T cell repertoires in COVID-19. Clones were read by immunoSEQ multiplex PCR, and TCRdb kept only the in-frame ones, dropping some. The profile shows 130,000 to 150,000 clones, about 80% of them singletons. Input material: peripheral blood. The receptors stem from a man aged 70-80 years who had recovered from COVID-19. Both conserved end residues are trimmed from each CDR3. Only part of the rows carry a size: once, few, many, or a class if the clone is expanded.

TRBV23-1,.,ASSRTGSSYEQY
TRBV7-8,.,ASTPMGASYNEQF
TRBV7-9,.,ASSPSTPSNEQF
TRBV11-2,few,ASSSGGASYEQY
TRBV3-1/TRBV3-2,.,ASSQDRSRTTGGDGANVLT
TRBV11-3,.,ASSIGTGYEQY
TRBV7-2,once,ASSLHPRGTSGRFYEQY
TRBV4-2,.,ASSQAGTSQAKNIQY
TRBV27,.,ASSFRQRNTEAF
TRBV13,.,ASSGRGTYEQY
TRBV7-9,.,ASSAETQY
TRBV30,.,AWSAGVNYGYT
TRBV6-5,.,ASSQPGTGEKLF
TRBV12-3/TRBV12-4,once,ATRQAGPDTQY
TRBV10-3,.,AISERGASGGEQY
TRBV11-2,.,ASSPRMGGMRNTIY
TRBV4-1,.,ASSQDFGQGHEQY
TRBV5-4,once,ASSPDPGEKLF
TRBV12-3/TRBV12-4,.,ASSFGGETQY
TRBV5-6,.,ASSQNYNEQF
TRBV19,.,ASSGDINQPQH
TRBV6-2/TRBV6-3,once,ASSYREGGAKNIQY
TRBV27,once,ASSLGGPVGTEAF
TRBV6-6,once,ASSVVQGSKNIQY
TRBV30,many,AWSRDFGSETQY
TRBV12-3/TRBV12-4,.,ASSTSKTGEAF
TRBV27,.,ASSSHRGLAAVRGELF
TRBV29-1,.,SVELRDRRGYSYEQY
TRBV19,.,ASSMLTSGNADTQY
TRBV19,once,ASSISGRTQETQY
TRBV6-5,.,ASSTRGGGTGELF
TRBV5-4,.,ASSSPGLAGGPSDTQY
TRBV11-2,.,ASSFDVRSYEQY
TRBV9,.,ASSREGRPGLAAPSSYEQY
TRBV7-2,.,ASSSKLAGGYNEQF
TRBV27,.,ASSSIEDRGDYGYT
TRBV4-1,once,ASSDVGTGTFSVEQY
TRBV19,.,ASSTQNTGNYGYT